This TCR beta chain was captured by sequencing in a study of T cells expressing NK-cell markers. TCRdb re-called the 5' RACE reads and shows each CDR3 protein once, DNA omitted. This sample's clone table lists 350,000 to 400,000 distinct CDR3 sequences. CDR1 and CDR2 from the germline V gene are LNHDA and SQIVND (reference sequence). The CDR3 consists of 13 residues. Sequencing used blood T cells: a sorted CD56 or NKG2C T cell subset, CD4+ or CD8+ T cells, or bulk PBMC T cells (not recorded which). The sequence was collected from a woman in her forties or fifties in good health. The V call is TRBV19, the J call TRBJ2-3. This CDR3 reads CASSIDLEDTQYF.